These T cell receptor beta chains were read from a single sample in a study of T cells in Graves' hyperthyroidism and ophthalmopathy. TCRdb reanalysed the multiplex PCR reads using MiXCR and keeps one entry per CDR3 protein. The repertoire holds about 770,000 distinct CDR3 sequences, with roughly a sixth as singletons. The source material was blood. The source is a woman between 45 and 60 years old with Graves' hyperthyroidism that later progressed to Graves' ophthalmopathy. Each CDR3 is given with its conserved first and last residue. D genes are given only for firm matches. Expanded clones get a size class; other rows say once, few or many, or leave the size out.

>-|TRBV27|TRBJ1-6|-
CASRRDYNSPLHF
TGTGCCAGCCGCCGGGACTATAATTCACCCCTCCACTTT
>many|TRBV11-2|TRBJ2-3|-
CASSRELATDTQYF
TGTGCCAGCAGCCGAGAATTGGCCACAGATACGCAGTATTTT
>-|TRBV2|TRBJ1-5|-
CASTIRGADQPQHF
TGTGCCAGCACGATTCGGGGGGCGGATCAGCCCCAGCATTTT
>many|TRBV27|TRBJ1-1|TRBD1
CASKSEQGARTEAFF
TGTGCCAGCAAATCCGAACAGGGGGCGAGGACTGAAGCTTTCTTT
>many|TRBV11-2|TRBJ2-1|-
CASSLVVFGANNEQFF
TGTGCCAGCAGCTTAGTTGTATTTGGGGCAAACAATGAGCAGTTCTTC
>few|TRBV9|TRBJ1-2|-
CASSVDLTGVRGYTF
TGTGCCAGCAGCGTAGACCTGACAGGCGTTCGGGGCTACACCTTC
>-|TRBV7-4|TRBJ2-5|-
CASRSWTAGETQYF
TGTGCCAGCAGATCTTGGACGGCTGGGGAGACCCAGTACTTC
>many|TRBV11-2|TRBJ1-2|TRBD1
CASSYRGGLGYTF
TGTGCCAGCAGCTACAGGGGGGGGCTGGGCTACACCTTC
>few|TRBV7-7|TRBJ1-3|TRBD1
CASSPGQGRNTIYF
TGTGCTAGCAGCCCGGGACAGGGTAGAAACACCATATATTTT
>-|TRBV10-2|TRBJ2-3|-
CASSGQAEPGTQYF
TGCGCCAGCAGTGGCCAGGCCGAGCCTGGCACGCAGTATTTT
>-|TRBV9|TRBJ1-2|TRBD1
CASSVEGGQGAEGYTF
TGTGCCAGCAGCGTAGAAGGGGGACAGGGGGCGGAAGGCTACACCTTC
>many|TRBV3-1|TRBJ1-1|-
CASVSGGNTEAFF
TGTGCCAGCGTCTCTGGGGGGAACACTGAAGCTTTCTTT
>many|TRBV12-3/TRBV12-4|TRBJ1-5|-
CASSLAREPQHF
TGTGCCAGCAGTTTAGCGCGGGAGCCCCAGCATTTT
>-|TRBV19|TRBJ2-6|TRBD1
CASSSLNRGSTGANVLTF
TGTGCCAGTAGTTCCCTAAACAGGGGGAGCACTGGGGCCAACGTCCTGACTTTC
>-|TRBV9|TRBJ2-1|TRBD1
CASSVITPGQGFTNEQFF
TGTGCCAGCAGCGTTATCACTCCGGGACAGGGATTCACCAATGAGCAGTTCTTC
>many|TRBV5-1|TRBJ2-3|-
CASSIGTADTQYF
TGCGCCAGCAGCATTGGGACTGCAGATACGCAGTATTTT
>-|TRBV7-8|TRBJ1-5|TRBD1
CASSLDRGYQPQHF
TGTGCCAGCAGCTTAGACAGGGGATATCAGCCCCAGCATTTT
>-|TRBV19|TRBJ2-7|-
CASSMVGGYEQYF
TGTGCCAGTAGTATGGTTGGCGGATACGAGCAGTACTTC
>many|TRBV7-8|TRBJ1-1|-
CASSLGVRMNTEAFF
TGTGCCAGCAGCTTAGGAGTGAGGATGAACACTGAAGCTTTCTTT
>-|TRBV6-1|TRBJ2-1|TRBD1
CASSATGGPYNGQFF
TGTGCCAGCAGTGCTACAGGGGGCCCCTACAATGGGCAGTTCTTC
>-|TRBV6-5|TRBJ1-1|TRBD1
CASSSALTGDTEAFF
TGTGCCAGCAGTTCTGCCTTGACAGGGGACACTGAAGCTTTCTTT
>-|TRBV7-2|TRBJ2-3|TRBD2
CASSFGPSGGARDTQYF
TGTGCCAGCAGCTTTGGTCCCAGCGGGGGGGCGAGGGATACGCAGTATTTT
>-|TRBV6-2/TRBV6-3|TRBJ1-5|-
CASSSTVEYPPQHF
TGTGCCAGCAGTTCGACGGTCGAATATCCGCCCCAGCATTTT
>-|TRBV6-1|TRBJ1-1|-
CASSERRIEYTEAFF
TGTGCCAGCAGTGAGAGAAGGATAGAATACACTGAAGCTTTCTTT
>few|TRBV10-3|TRBJ1-6|TRBD1
CAISETGVNSPLHF
TGTGCCATCAGTGAAACAGGGGTAAATTCACCCCTCCACTTT
>-|TRBV30|TRBJ1-5|-
CAWSVATDNQPQHF
TGTGCCTGGAGTGTCGCGACAGACAATCAGCCCCAGCATTTT
>-|TRBV6-1|TRBJ1-3|-
CASSSETDFSGNTIYF
TGTGCCAGCAGCTCCGAGACGGATTTCTCTGGAAACACCATATATTTT
>-|TRBV20-1|TRBJ2-7|-
CSASGAGRHEQYF
TGCAGTGCTAGTGGGGCGGGGCGACACGAGCAGTACTTC
>few|TRBV7-9|TRBJ2-7|TRBD1
CASSPFGTAPLEQYF
TGTGCCAGCAGCCCATTCGGGACAGCACCGTTGGAGCAGTACTTC
>-|TRBV3-1|TRBJ2-2|TRBD2
CASSQGWGRDGELFF
TGTGCCAGCAGCCAAGGATGGGGGAGGGACGGGGAGCTGTTTTTT
>-|TRBV10-3|TRBJ1-5|-
CAISGGLQPQHF
TGTGCCATCAGTGGGGGGCTTCAGCCCCAGCATTTT
>-|TRBV7-9|TRBJ1-6|-
CASSSLETGNSPLHF
TGTGCCAGCAGCTCACTCGAGACAGGAAATTCACCCCTCCACTTT
>few|TRBV5-1|TRBJ2-5|TRBD2
CASSGTSAQETQYF
TGCGCCAGCAGCGGGACTAGCGCCCAAGAGACCCAGTACTTC
>many|TRBV6-5|TRBJ2-1|-
CASTSSENYNEQFF
TGTGCCAGCACTTCCTCTGAGAACTACAATGAGCAGTTCTTC
>-|TRBV19|TRBJ1-1|TRBD1
CASEQGARTEAFF
TGTGCCAGTGAACAGGGGGCTCGCACTGAAGCTTTCTTT
>many|TRBV7-8|TRBJ1-3|TRBD1
CASSLRARGPGNTIYF
TGTGCCAGCAGCTTAAGGGCCAGGGGGCCTGGAAACACCATATATTTT
>many|TRBV5-1|TRBJ1-1|TRBD1
CASSLVFVGQGSAEAFF
TGCGCCAGCAGCTTGGTCTTCGTGGGACAGGGTTCCGCTGAAGCTTTCTTT
>many|TRBV11-3|TRBJ1-2|-
CASSLTAPSNYGYTF
TGTGCCAGCAGCTTGACAGCTCCTTCGAACTATGGCTACACCTTC
>many|TRBV7-3|TRBJ2-7|TRBD2
CASSAAGGPEQYF
TGTGCCAGCAGCGCCGCGGGGGGCCCCGAGCAGTACTTC
>-|TRBV6-1|TRBJ2-6|TRBD1
CASILGQGAVTGANVLTF
TGTGCCAGCATCCTCGGACAGGGGGCAGTTACTGGGGCCAACGTCCTGACTTTC
>-|TRBV6-1|TRBJ1-5|-
CASSPGAPQPQHF
TGTGCCAGCAGTCCAGGGGCCCCTCAGCCCCAGCATTTT
>many|TRBV3-1|TRBJ2-2|TRBD1
CASSPTGAGELFF
TGTGCCAGCAGCCCTACAGGGGCCGGGGAGCTGTTTTTT
>-|TRBV7-3|TRBJ2-1|-
CASSSHAAEGSEQFF
TGTGCCAGCAGCTCCCACGCGGCGGAAGGTAGTGAGCAGTTCTTC
>-|TRBV2|TRBJ1-5|-
CASTNSRAIVQPQHF
TGTGCCAGCACTAATTCCCGGGCGATAGTACAGCCCCAGCATTTT
>many|TRBV20-1|TRBJ2-2|-
CSAGRSTGELFF
TGCAGTGCTGGCAGGAGCACCGGGGAGCTGTTTTTT
>-|TRBV10-3|TRBJ1-1|-
CAISEWRAAGNTEAFF
TGTGCCATCAGTGAATGGAGGGCAGCAGGGAACACTGAAGCTTTCTTT
>-|TRBV9|TRBJ1-6|-
CASSAGALDNSPLHF
TGTGCCAGCAGCGCGGGGGCGCTGGATAATTCACCCCTCCACTTT
>-|TRBV6-1|TRBJ2-5|TRBD1
CTSTAGTGSSQYF
TGTACCAGCACCGCCGGGACAGGGTCGTCCCAGTACTTC
>-|TRBV5-1|TRBJ2-2|TRBD2
CASSSTSGATGELFF
TGCGCCAGCAGCTCGACTAGCGGGGCGACCGGGGAGCTGTTTTTT
>few|TRBV12-5|TRBJ1-3|-
CASGSSGRRSGNTIYF
TGTGCTAGTGGTTCATCGGGACGGCGCTCTGGAAACACCATATATTTT
>few|TRBV13|TRBJ2-5|-
CASSSTGRQETQYF
TGTGCCAGCAGCTCGACAGGACGCCAAGAGACCCAGTACTTC